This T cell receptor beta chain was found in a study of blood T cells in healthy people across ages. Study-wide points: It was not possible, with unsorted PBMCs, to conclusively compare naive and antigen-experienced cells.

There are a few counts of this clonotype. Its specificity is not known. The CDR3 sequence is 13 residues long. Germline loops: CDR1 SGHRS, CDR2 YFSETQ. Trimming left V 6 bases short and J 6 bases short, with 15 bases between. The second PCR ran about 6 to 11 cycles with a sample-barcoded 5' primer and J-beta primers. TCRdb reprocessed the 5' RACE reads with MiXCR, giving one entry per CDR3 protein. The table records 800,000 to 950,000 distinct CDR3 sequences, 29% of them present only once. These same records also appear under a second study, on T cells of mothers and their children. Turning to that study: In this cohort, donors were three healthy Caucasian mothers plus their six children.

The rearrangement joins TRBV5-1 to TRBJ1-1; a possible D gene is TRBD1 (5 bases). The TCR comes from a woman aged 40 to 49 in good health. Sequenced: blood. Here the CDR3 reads CASNGGGGAEAFF. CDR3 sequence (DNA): TGCGCCAGCAACGGTGGGGGAGGAGCTGAAGCTTTCTTT.